Sequencing of this TCR beta chain was carried out in a study of blood T cell repertoires in COVID-19. On the study more broadly: Both acute and convalescent COVID-19 samples were obtained from the United States, Italy and Spain.

Germline CDR1 and CDR2: LNHDA and SQIVND (reference sequence). The CDR3 sequence is 16 residues long. The V and J ends lost 5 bases and 3 bases respectively, with 19 bases between them. The authors' processing: Amplified reference gene primers provided the basis for estimating nucleated cell counts. Data came from immunoSEQ multiplex PCR; TCRdb stores just in-frame clones and leaves some out. V, J and clone size are taken as reported in that table, and D and trimming were inferred from the DNA itself. The sample has roughly 63,000 clones, 79% seen once; the top ten hold 32%. The rearrangement links TRBV19 to TRBJ2-5, with D maybe TRBD2 (6 bases). The sequenced material came from peripheral blood. The TCR comes from a human donor in a cohort sampled during active COVID-19. Here the CDR3 reads CASSSNGGRVKETQYF. The CDR3 DNA is TGTGCCAGTAGTTCGAACGGGGGAAGGGTTAAAGAGACCCAGTACTTC.